Listed below are T cell receptor beta chains from one sample, sequenced in a study of beta chain features in type 1 diabetes. TCRdb keeps only in-frame clones here, not all; method: immunoSEQ multiplex PCR. Here the sample spans more than 85,000 clones, 40% being singletons. Sequences were obtained from stem cell memory CD4+ T cells from blood. The receptors come from a woman between 18 and 29 years old in good health. The CDR3 runs from the conserved cysteine through the conserved F or W. A D gene is named only where the DNA matches it firmly. Part of the rows lack a size; the others show once, few, many or a class for expanded clones.

size,D,V,J,CDR3,DNA
NA,NA,TRBV28,TRBJ1-5,CASSFLSRVNQPQHF,TGTGCCAGCAGTTTTCTCAGCAGGGTGAATCAGCCCCAGCATTTT
NA,TRBD1,TRBV5-1,TRBJ2-5,CASSLAGQVQETQYF,TGCGCCAGCAGCTTGGCCGGACAGGTCCAAGAGACCCAGTACTTC
NA,TRBD1,TRBV7-9,TRBJ1-1,CASDPPRRGPMGMNTEAFF,TGTGCCAGCGACCCTCCTCGGAGGGGGCCTATGGGCATGAACACTGAAGCTTTCTTT
few,NA,TRBV25-1,TRBJ1-1,CASSELGGGTEAFF,TGTGCCAGCAGTGAATTGGGGGGGGGAACTGAAGCTTTCTTT
few,TRBD1,TRBV18,TRBJ1-2,CASSPDGTVSYGYTF,TGTGCCAGCTCACCAGACGGGACAGTAAGCTATGGCTACACCTTC
NA,NA,TRBV6-6,TRBJ1-1,CASVRQVGGEAFF,TGTGCCAGCGTACGACAGGTCGGTGGTGAAGCTTTCTTT
NA,NA,TRBV19,TRBJ1-2,CASSMRGLDYTF,TGTGCCAGTAGTATGCGGGGTCTGGACTACACCTTC
NA,TRBD1,TRBV28,TRBJ2-7,CASSFTGGSYEQYF,TGTGCCAGCAGTTTCACAGGGGGCTCCTACGAGCAGTACTTC
NA,NA,TRBV4-1,TRBJ1-5,CASSQGLTANQPQHF,TGCGCCAGCAGCCAAGGATTGACAGCTAATCAGCCCCAGCATTTT
few,TRBD2,TRBV18,TRBJ2-5,CASSPLAGGPSGETQYF,TGTGCCAGCTCACCACTGGCGGGAGGGCCGTCCGGGGAGACCCAGTACTTC
NA,TRBD1,TRBV13,TRBJ2-7,CASSFLTGWSSYEQYF,TGTGCCAGCAGCTTCCTGACAGGGTGGAGCTCCTACGAGCAGTACTTC
NA,TRBD2,TRBV28,TRBJ2-3,CASSSHTGTSGKVTDTQYF,TGTGCCAGCAGCAGCCACACCGGGACTAGCGGAAAAGTCACAGATACGCAGTATTTT
NA,NA,TRBV19,TRBJ2-4,CASSRGSRGIQYF,TGTGCCAGTAGTAGAGGCTCCAGGGGAATTCAGTACTTC
NA,TRBD2,TRBV4-2,TRBJ2-7,CASSQVVLAGGPYEQYF,TGTGCCAGCAGCCAAGTAGTACTAGCGGGAGGGCCGTACGAGCAGTACTTC
NA,TRBD1,TRBV6-5,TRBJ2-5,CASSFARTGRQTQYF,TGTGCCAGCAGTTTCGCCCGGACAGGGCGGCAGACCCAGTACTTC
few,NA,TRBV7-3,TRBJ2-1,CASSYQSTEQFF,TGTGCCAGCAGCTATCAAAGCACGGAGCAGTTCTTC
few,NA,TRBV27,TRBJ2-5,CASSLTPAGRKTQYF,TGTGCCAGCAGTTTAACTCCCGCGGGGCGAAAGACCCAGTACTTC
NA,NA,TRBV5-1,TRBJ1-1,CASSLSGQGLEAFF,TGCGCCAGCAGCTTGAGTGGTCAGGGGCTTGAAGCTTTCTTT
few,TRBD1,TRBV4-1,TRBJ1-2,CASSQVTAGGLYGYTF,TGCGCCAGCAGCCAGGTCACTGCAGGGGGCCTCTATGGCTACACCTTC
NA,TRBD1,TRBV19,TRBJ2-7,CASSTGQSVPYEQYF,TGTGCCAGTAGTACGGGACAGAGCGTCCCGTACGAGCAGTACTTC
NA,TRBD1,TRBV7-9,TRBJ1-2,CASSLWRDSLYGYTF,TGTGCCAGCAGCTTATGGCGGGACAGCCTCTATGGCTACACCTTC
NA,NA,TRBV6-6,TRBJ2-1,CASSLAISYNEQFF,TGTGCCAGCAGTTTAGCGATCTCCTACAATGAGCAGTTCTTC
few,NA,TRBV19,TRBJ1-2,CAGRGGEDYGYTF,TGTGCCGGGCGGGGGGGCGAAGACTATGGCTACACCTTC
few,TRBD2,TRBV7-2,TRBJ2-7,CASSTLPGLAESLSYEQYF,TGTGCCAGCAGCACTTTGCCGGGACTAGCCGAATCCCTATCCTACGAGCAGTACTTC
NA,TRBD2,TRBV5-1,TRBJ2-3,CASSFLGLAGGPTDTQYF,TGCGCCAGCAGCTTTCTCGGTTTAGCGGGAGGGCCAACAGATACGCAGTATTTT
once,TRBD1,TRBV5-1,TRBJ2-7,CASSLGGGSSYEQYF,TGCGCCAGCAGCTTGGGAGGGGGCAGCTCCTACGAGCAGTACTTC
few,NA,TRBV28,TRBJ2-3,CASSPSDGKDTQYF,TGTGCCAGCAGTCCTAGCGATGGGAAAGATACGCAGTATTTT
few,NA,TRBV28,TRBJ2-1,CASSSWGAYNEQFF,TGTGCCAGCAGCTCCTGGGGGGCCTACAATGAGCAGTTCTTC
NA,NA,TRBV27,TRBJ1-2,CASRGAGYTF,TGTGCCAGCAGAGGGGCGGGCTACACCTTC
few,TRBD2,TRBV7-2,TRBJ2-1,CASSLDWREGEQFF,TGTGCCAGCAGCTTAGATTGGCGGGAGGGTGAGCAGTTCTTC
few,NA,TRBV29-1,TRBJ2-7,CSARHGREQYF,TGCAGCGCGCGACACGGCCGGGAGCAGTACTTC
NA,TRBD1,TRBV4-2,TRBJ2-4,CASRAGTGGSGIQYF,TGTGCCAGCAGAGCCGGGACAGGGGGCTCGGGCATTCAGTACTTC
NA,TRBD2,TRBV18,TRBJ2-7,CASSPTSGSYEQYF,TGTGCCAGCTCACCGACTAGCGGGAGCTACGAGCAGTACTTC
NA,NA,TRBV4-1,TRBJ1-3,CASSQDRAGSGNTIYF,TGCGCCAGCAGCCAAGATCGCGCGGGTTCTGGAAACACCATATATTTT
few,NA,TRBV6-5,TRBJ2-7,CASSSPQGSYEQYF,TGTGCCAGCAGTTCCCCACAGGGTTCCTACGAGCAGTACTTC
NA,NA,TRBV5-6,TRBJ1-3,CASSWRGGRSGNTIYF,TGTGCCAGCAGCTGGAGGGGGGGGCGCTCTGGAAACACCATATATTTT
NA,NA,TRBV7-6,TRBJ2-5,CASSLGTTKETQYF,TGTGCCAGCAGCTTAGGAACGACAAAAGAGACCCAGTACTTC
NA,NA,TRBV6-5,TRBJ1-4,CASSYFGRGVEKLFF,TGTGCCAGCAGTTACTTCGGCAGGGGAGTTGAAAAACTGTTTTTT
once,NA,TRBV5-1,TRBJ1-1,CASSFHPRRIEAFF,TGCGCCAGCAGCTTTCATCCGAGGAGGATTGAAGCTTTCTTT
NA,TRBD1,TRBV5-6,TRBJ1-4,CASSFKTGTGREKLFF,TGTGCCAGCAGCTTCAAAACCGGGACAGGGCGGGAAAAACTGTTTTTT
once,TRBD2,TRBV10-3,TRBJ2-1,CAISGRTSGRHEQFF,TGTGCCATCAGTGGTCGGACTAGCGGGAGGCATGAGCAGTTCTTC
NA,TRBD2,TRBV5-8,TRBJ2-4,CASTHSRDPGGAKNIQYF,TGTGCCAGCACCCACAGCCGGGACCCGGGAGGGGCCAAAAACATTCAGTACTTC
few,TRBD1,TRBV5-1,TRBJ1-1,CASSQQGVTEAFF,TGCGCCAGCAGCCAACAGGGGGTCACTGAAGCTTTCTTT
few,TRBD2,TRBV29-1,TRBJ2-5,CSVERGGVETQYF,TGCAGCGTTGAACGGGGAGGGGTCGAGACCCAGTACTTC
NA,NA,TRBV9,TRBJ1-4,CASSVQGATNEKLFF,TGTGCCAGCAGCGTTCAGGGTGCAACTAATGAAAAACTGTTTTTT
NA,TRBD1,TRBV28,TRBJ2-5,CATLPPLGGTGVSQETQYF,TGTGCCACTCTACCTCCTCTGGGGGGGACAGGGGTTTCGCAAGAGACCCAGTACTTC
NA,TRBD1,TRBV27,TRBJ2-5,CASSRGIQETQYF,TGTGCCAGTTCCAGGGGGATCCAAGAGACCCAGTACTTC
NA,TRBD1,TRBV7-9,TRBJ1-2,CASSPGQAYGYTF,TGTGCCAGCAGCCCGGGACAGGCTTATGGCTACACCTTC
NA,NA,TRBV7-7,TRBJ2-7,CASSLQPSYEQYF,TGTGCCAGCAGCTTACAACCGAGCTACGAGCAGTACTTC
few,NA,TRBV5-4,TRBJ1-1,CATGQVQGTPEAFF,TGTGCCACCGGCCAAGTCCAGGGAACCCCTGAAGCTTTCTTT
few,NA,TRBV18,TRBJ2-1,CASSPPTAGHYNEQFF,TGTGCCAGCTCACCACCTACAGCGGGACACTACAATGAGCAGTTCTTC